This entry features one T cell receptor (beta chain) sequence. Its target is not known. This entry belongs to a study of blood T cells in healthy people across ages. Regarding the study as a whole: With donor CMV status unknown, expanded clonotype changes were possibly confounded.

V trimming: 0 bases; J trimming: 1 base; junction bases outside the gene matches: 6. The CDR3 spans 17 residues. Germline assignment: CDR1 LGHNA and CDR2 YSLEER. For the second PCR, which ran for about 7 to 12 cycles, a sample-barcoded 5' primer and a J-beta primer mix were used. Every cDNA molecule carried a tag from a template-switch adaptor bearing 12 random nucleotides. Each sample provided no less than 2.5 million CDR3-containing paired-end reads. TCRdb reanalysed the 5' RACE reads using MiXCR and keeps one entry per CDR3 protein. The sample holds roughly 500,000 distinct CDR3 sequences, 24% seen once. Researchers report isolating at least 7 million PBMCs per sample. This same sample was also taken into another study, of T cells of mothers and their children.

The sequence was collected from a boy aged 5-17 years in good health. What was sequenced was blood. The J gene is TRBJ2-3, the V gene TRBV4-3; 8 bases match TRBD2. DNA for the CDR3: TGCGCCAGCAGCCAAGATCCCCGGGAGGGAGGCACAGATACGCAGTATTTT. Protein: CASSQDPREGGTDTQYF.